This T cell receptor beta chain was recovered during a study of OX40 agonist ivuxolimab in advanced cancers. Whole-study context: Head and neck, renal cell, melanoma or hepatocellular carcinoma were the cancers that dose-escalation patients had. Study results and caveats: On average, a greater number of expanded clones characterised CD8+ T cells relative to CD4+. Several nonresponders also turned out to have low normalized T-cell clonal expansion.

Profiling relied on immunoSEQ multiplex PCR, and the TCRdb table lists in-frame clones only, not all of them. The sample yields tens of thousands of clones, around 80% seen once. Regarding this clone: The target antigen is unknown.

The source was CD4+ or CD8+ T cells sorted from blood, collected in a trial of the OX40 agonist ivuxolimab. This receptor was taken from an adult with an advanced solid tumor such as melanoma, head and neck, liver or kidney cancer.

The CDR3 DNA reads TGTGCCAGTAGTATACTGGGGCAGGGGCCGACCCCCTATGGCTACACCTTC. Translation: CASSILGQGPTPYGYTF. This chain uses TRBV19 with TRBJ1-2, with a tentative D call TRBD1 (6 bases). V was pared by 2 bases and J by 4 bases, with 20 bases between. This CDR3 is 17 amino acids long. Germline CDR1 and CDR2: LNHDA and SQIVND (reference sequence).